Listed here is a single T cell receptor beta chain. These data are taken from a study of T cell changes during pregnancy in multiple sclerosis. Sequenced by immunoSEQ multiplex PCR; TCRdb stores in-frame clones only, minus some. This table holds 25,000 to 30,000 clones, about nine tenths found once. This TCR was sampled from a female donor with multiple sclerosis, enrolled in a pregnancy study. Material: CD8+ T cells from peripheral blood mononuclear cells, obtained before pregnancy.

CDR3 sequence: CASSLKRSLQETQYF. For the CDR3, the DNA is TGTGCCAGCAGCTTAAAGAGGTCCTTACAAGAGACCCAGTACTTC. The V gene is TRBV7-9, the J gene TRBJ2-5, with D hard to call. V gave up 2 bases and J gave up 2 bases, with 12 bases separating them. Germline assignment: CDR1 SEHNR and CDR2 FQNEAQ (reference sequence). The CDR3 sequence is 15 residues long.